These T cell receptor beta chains were read from a single sample in a study of patients and donors after allogeneic stem cell transplantation. TCRdb analysed the RT-PCR reads with MiXCR anew, one entry per CDR3 protein. The sample shows 800,000 to 1,000,000 distinct CDR3 sequences, 15% to 20% of them seen only once. Sequenced: blood, either unsorted or a sorted T cell fraction (not recorded which). These receptors originate from a human donor who was either an allogeneic HSCT recipient or a stem cell or donor lymphocyte infusion donor (not recorded which). It is not recorded whose cells these are; they may come from a transplant donor. Both conserved end residues are part of each CDR3. The D gene is left open where the match is weak. Rows give clone size only sometimes, using once, few, many, or a class for an expanded clone.

TRBV9	few	TRBD2	TRBJ2-1	CASSISGGSSYNEQFF	TGTGCCAGCAGCATTAGCGGGGGGAGCTCCTACAATGAGCAGTTCTTC
TRBV7-9	few	.	TRBJ1-2	CGWDTYGYTF	TGTGGTTGGGACACATATGGCTACACCTTC
TRBV20-1	few	.	TRBJ2-1	CSAGIGGVSYNEQFF	TGCAGTGCTGGGATTGGGGGTGTATCCTACAATGAGCAGTTCTTC
TRBV7-9	.	.	TRBJ2-1	CASSPRDTGYNEQFF	TGTGCCAGCAGCCCTCGGGACACCGGATACAATGAGCAGTTCTTC
TRBV6-1	.	TRBD1	TRBJ1-2	CASRNTRGGNYGYTF	TGTGCCAGCAGGAACACCAGGGGGGGGAACTATGGCTACACCTTC
TRBV7-6	many	.	TRBJ1-1	CASSFGVGNTEAFF	TGTGCTAGCAGCTTCGGTGTGGGGAACACTGAAGCTTTCTTT
TRBV20-1	few	TRBD2	TRBJ2-3	CSASQTSGDTQYF	TGCAGTGCTAGCCAGACTAGCGGAGATACGCAGTATTTT
TRBV12-3/TRBV12-4	few	.	TRBJ1-5	CASSTTNQPQHF	TGTGCCAGCAGTACCACAAATCAGCCCCAGCATTTT
TRBV20-1	few	TRBD2	TRBJ2-3	CSYLGLTGGLGDTQYF	TGCAGTTACCTAGGGCTCACGGGGGGGCTGGGAGATACGCAGTATTTT
TRBV24-1	few	TRBD1	TRBJ2-5	CATSVPGQGVGETQYF	TGTGCCACCAGTGTACCGGGACAGGGAGTAGGGGAGACCCAGTACTTC
TRBV7-3	few	.	TRBJ1-2	CASSSDRNGYTF	TGTGCCAGCAGTTCCGACAGGAATGGCTACACCTTC
TRBV4-1	.	.	TRBJ2-1	CASSQSDTYEQFF	TGCGCCAGCAGCCAAAGCGACACCTATGAGCAGTTCTTC
TRBV29-1	.	.	TRBJ2-1	CSVARQVRDEQFF	TGCAGCGTTGCGAGACAGGTTCGGGATGAGCAGTTCTTC
TRBV7-9	.	.	TRBJ2-7	CASSLVTSAYEQYF	TGTGCCAGCAGCTTAGTAACGTCCGCCTACGAGCAGTACTTC
TRBV5-1	few	TRBD2	TRBJ2-1	CASSSLAGGPWNEQFF	TGCGCCAGCAGCTCCTTAGCGGGAGGGCCATGGAATGAGCAGTTCTTC
TRBV20-1	few	.	TRBJ2-5	CSASGEYQETQYF	TGCAGTGCTAGTGGCGAGTACCAAGAGACCCAGTACTTC
TRBV11-2	.	TRBD1	TRBJ2-3	CASSTGTGAATDTQYF	TGTGCCAGCAGCACCGGGACAGGGGCCGCCACAGATACGCAGTATTTT
TRBV15	few	.	TRBJ2-2	CATRPGSGELFF	TGTGCCACCAGGCCAGGATCCGGGGAGCTGTTTTTT
TRBV7-2	.	.	TRBJ1-1	CASLEANANTEAFF	TGTGCCAGCTTGGAGGCGAACGCCAACACTGAAGCTTTCTTT
TRBV20-1	few	TRBD1	TRBJ1-4	CSARGVGPAGGYEKLFF	TGCAGTGCTAGGGGAGTTGGGCCGGCAGGGGGATATGAAAAACTGTTTTTT
TRBV12-3/TRBV12-4	.	.	TRBJ1-1	CASSFSGSKAEAFF	TGTGCCAGCAGTTTCTCGGGGTCTAAAGCTGAAGCTTTCTTT
TRBV10-3	.	.	TRBJ2-4	CAIRALGENIQYF	TGTGCCATCAGGGCCTTGGGCGAAAACATTCAGTACTTC
TRBV4-2	.	.	TRBJ1-5	CASSQDLIFYSNQPQHF	TGTGCCAGCAGCCAAGATTTAATCTTTTATAGCAATCAGCCCCAGCATTTT
TRBV24-1	few	TRBD1	TRBJ2-3	CATSDPGQGRTDTQYF	TGTGCCACCAGTGATCCGGGACAGGGCCGCACAGATACGCAGTATTTT
TRBV6-1	few	TRBD2	TRBJ2-1	CASRLADFYNEQFF	TGTGCCAGCAGACTAGCGGACTTCTACAATGAGCAGTTCTTC
TRBV11-3	.	TRBD2	TRBJ2-7	CASSLAPLAGNPYEQYF	TGTGCCAGCAGCCTCGCCCCCTTAGCGGGTAACCCCTACGAGCAGTACTTC
TRBV11-1	.	.	TRBJ2-5	CASTVGRFRRRPQETQYF	TGTGCCAGCACCGTGGGAAGGTTTCGCCGTCGACCCCAAGAGACCCAGTACTTC
TRBV12-3/TRBV12-4	many	TRBD1	TRBJ1-3	CASSLRQGGYRVNTIYF	TGTGCCAGCAGCCTTAGACAGGGAGGCTACCGGGTGAACACCATATATTTT
TRBV29-1	.	.	TRBJ1-2	CSARSSLPNYGYTF	TGCAGCGCTAGAAGCAGTCTTCCTAACTATGGCTACACCTTC
TRBV20-1	.	.	TRBJ2-2	CSARTQNTGELFF	TGCAGTGCTAGAACACAGAACACCGGGGAGCTGTTTTTT
TRBV20-1	.	.	TRBJ2-7	CSARVGRGSYEQYF	TGCAGTGCTAGAGTGGGGCGCGGCTCCTACGAGCAGTACTTC
TRBV19	.	.	TRBJ2-5	CASSRSGHLKETQYF	TGTGCCAGTTCTAGATCGGGACACCTAAAAGAGACCCAGTACTTC
TRBV20-1	few	.	TRBJ2-5	CSARSGGEETQYF	TGCAGTGCTAGATCTGGCGGGGAGGAGACCCAGTACTTC
TRBV29-1	many	.	TRBJ2-7	CSVRTGSFYEQYF	TGCAGCGTCCGGACGGGTAGTTTCTACGAGCAGTACTTC
TRBV20-1	.	TRBD2	TRBJ2-5	CSARREGETQYF	TGCAGTGCTAGGCGGGAGGGGGAGACCCAGTACTTC
TRBV5-1	few	.	TRBJ2-6	CASSFPGRAGANVLTF	TGCGCCAGCAGCTTTCCGGGGCGAGCTGGGGCCAACGTCCTGACTTTC
TRBV20-1	few	TRBD1	TRBJ2-4	CSARDLGQGVGSIQYF	TGCAGTGCTAGAGATCTTGGACAGGGTGTTGGAAGCATTCAGTACTTC
TRBV11-3	.	TRBD2	TRBJ2-1	CASSPSAGGPGEQFF	TGTGCCAGCAGCCCATCAGCGGGAGGGCCCGGAGAGCAGTTCTTC
TRBV30	few	.	TRBJ1-1	CAWSRIFSSTEAFF	TGTGCCTGGAGTCGGATTTTTAGTTCCACTGAAGCTTTCTTT
TRBV10-3	.	TRBD2	TRBJ2-7	CAISELGLAGGYEQYF	TGTGCCATCAGTGAGTTAGGACTAGCGGGAGGATACGAGCAGTACTTC
TRBV29-1	few	.	TRBJ2-2	CSGRGTTWNTGELFF	TGCAGCGGGAGGGGGACAACGTGGAACACCGGGGAGCTGTTTTTT
TRBV4-1	few	.	TRBJ2-1	CASSPRGGRVGYNEQFF	TGCGCCAGCAGCCCCCGTGGGGGTAGGGTTGGGTACAATGAGCAGTTCTTC
TRBV12-3/TRBV12-4	many	TRBD1	TRBJ1-5	CASREGQVNQPQHF	TGTGCCAGCAGGGAGGGACAGGTTAATCAGCCCCAGCATTTT
TRBV24-1	few	TRBD1	TRBJ1-1	CATRTNRGTEAFF	TGTGCCACCCGGACAAACAGGGGCACTGAAGCTTTCTTT
TRBV29-1	.	.	TRBJ1-2	CSVESAGASYGYTF	TGCAGCGTTGAATCGGCAGGTGCCTCCTATGGCTACACCTTC
TRBV6-5	.	.	TRBJ2-1	CASSYPGETRYNEQFF	TGTGCCAGCAGTTACCCAGGGGAAACGCGATACAATGAGCAGTTCTTC
TRBV5-1	.	.	TRBJ2-3	CASDRDGTDTQYF	TGCGCCAGCGACCGGGACGGCACAGATACGCAGTATTTT
TRBV7-2	.	.	TRBJ2-2	CASSPRTVSGELFF	TGTGCCAGCAGCCCTAGGACAGTTTCCGGGGAGCTGTTTTTT
TRBV9	.	TRBD1	TRBJ2-4	CASSVGRDRERNIQYF	TGTGCCAGCAGCGTAGGACGGGACAGGGAAAGAAACATTCAGTACTTC
TRBV12-3/TRBV12-4	many	.	TRBJ1-1	CASSEEAGGANTEAFF	TGTGCCAGCAGTGAAGAGGCGGGGGGAGCGAACACTGAAGCTTTCTTT
TRBV7-2	.	TRBD2	TRBJ2-3	CASSAFSGWDTQYF	TGTGCCAGCAGCGCCTTTAGCGGGTGGGATACGCAGTATTTT
TRBV6-1	.	TRBD1	TRBJ1-5	CASNRQGAFQPQHF	TGTGCCAGCAACCGACAGGGGGCTTTTCAGCCCCAGCATTTT
TRBV12-3/TRBV12-4	.	TRBD1	TRBJ1-5	CASRHRGLSNQPQHF	TGTGCCAGCAGACACAGGGGGCTCAGCAATCAGCCCCAGCATTTT
TRBV27	.	.	TRBJ2-2	CASSPTGRIGELFF	TGTGCCAGCAGTCCAACGGGGCGGATCGGGGAGCTGTTTTTT
TRBV20-1	few	.	TRBJ2-1	CSAPGLLSNNEQFF	TGCAGTGCCCCGGGACTTCTAAGCAACAATGAGCAGTTCTTC
TRBV10-3	.	.	TRBJ1-5	CATWGTGNQPQHF	TGTGCCACCTGGGGCACGGGCAATCAGCCCCAGCATTTT
TRBV9	.	TRBD1	TRBJ2-7	CASSVGDGTGPYEQYF	TGTGCCAGCAGCGTAGGCGACGGGACAGGGCCCTACGAGCAGTACTTC
TRBV5-5	.	.	TRBJ1-5	CASSPWGLSQPQHF	TGTGCCAGCAGCCCCTGGGGTCTCAGTCAGCCCCAGCATTTT
TRBV27	few	.	TRBJ2-2	CASSYGTLNTGELFF	TGTGCCAGCAGTTACGGGACACTGAACACCGGGGAGCTGTTTTTT